This is a list of T cell receptor beta chains from one sample in a study of patients and donors after allogeneic stem cell transplantation. MiXCR, applied by TCRdb to the RT-PCR reads, yields one record per CDR3 protein. The table lists around 200,000 distinct CDR3 sequences, 35% to 45% of them singletons. Source material: blood, either unsorted or a sorted T cell fraction (not recorded which). The source of these receptors is a human donor who was either an allogeneic HSCT recipient or a stem cell or donor lymphocyte infusion donor (not recorded which). It is not recorded whose cells these are; they may come from a transplant donor. The conserved cysteine and the conserved F or W are not part of the CDR3 here.

CDR3aa: ASSLRDTPSGNTIY
v_gene: TRBV13

CDR3aa: SAKDRYYEQY
v_gene: TRBV20-1

CDR3aa: ASSPSGPPFRNEQF
v_gene: TRBV7-2

CDR3aa: SVANQGRTDTQY
v_gene: TRBV29-1

CDR3aa: ASSIGGIPSMNTEAF
v_gene: TRBV3-1

CDR3aa: SVRGSIQY
v_gene: TRBV20-1

CDR3aa: SAREGMNYGYT
v_gene: TRBV20-1

CDR3aa: ASSQADSTHRGNYGYT
v_gene: TRBV14

CDR3aa: ASTGTSGANTGELF
v_gene: TRBV5-1

CDR3aa: ASSQDVGYYEQY
v_gene: TRBV4-3